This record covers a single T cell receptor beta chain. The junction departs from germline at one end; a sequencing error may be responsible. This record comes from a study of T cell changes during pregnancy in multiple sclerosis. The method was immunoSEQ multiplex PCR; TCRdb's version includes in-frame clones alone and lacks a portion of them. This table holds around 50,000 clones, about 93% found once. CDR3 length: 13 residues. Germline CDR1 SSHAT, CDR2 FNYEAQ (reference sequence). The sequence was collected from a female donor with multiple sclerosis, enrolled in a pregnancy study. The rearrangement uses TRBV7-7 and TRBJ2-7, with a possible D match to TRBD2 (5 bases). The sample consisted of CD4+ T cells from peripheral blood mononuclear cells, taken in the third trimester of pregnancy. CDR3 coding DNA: TGTGCTAGCAGCTCCGCTAGGACGGGGGAGCAGTACTTC. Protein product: CASSSARTGEQYF.